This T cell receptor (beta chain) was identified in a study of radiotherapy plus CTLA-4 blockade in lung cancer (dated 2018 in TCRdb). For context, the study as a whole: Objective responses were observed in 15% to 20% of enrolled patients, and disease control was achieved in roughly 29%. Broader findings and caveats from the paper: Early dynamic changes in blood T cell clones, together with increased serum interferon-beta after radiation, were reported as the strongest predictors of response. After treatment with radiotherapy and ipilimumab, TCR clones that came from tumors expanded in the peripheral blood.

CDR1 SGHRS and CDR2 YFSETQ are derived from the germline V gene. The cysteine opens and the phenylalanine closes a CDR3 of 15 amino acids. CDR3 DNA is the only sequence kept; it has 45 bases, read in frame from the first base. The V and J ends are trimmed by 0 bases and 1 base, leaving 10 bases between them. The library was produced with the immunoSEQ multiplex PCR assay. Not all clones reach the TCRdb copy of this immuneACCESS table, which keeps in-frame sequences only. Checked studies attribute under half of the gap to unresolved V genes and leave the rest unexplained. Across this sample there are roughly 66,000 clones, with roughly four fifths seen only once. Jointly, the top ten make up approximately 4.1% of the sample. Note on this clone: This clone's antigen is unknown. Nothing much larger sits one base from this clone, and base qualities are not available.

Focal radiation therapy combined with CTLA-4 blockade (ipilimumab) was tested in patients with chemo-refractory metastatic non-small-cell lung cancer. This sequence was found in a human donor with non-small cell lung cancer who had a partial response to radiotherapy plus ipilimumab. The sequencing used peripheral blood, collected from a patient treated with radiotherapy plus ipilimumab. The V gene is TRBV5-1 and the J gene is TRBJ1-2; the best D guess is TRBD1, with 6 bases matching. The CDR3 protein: CASSLDPRGNYGYTF. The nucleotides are TGCGCCAGCAGCTTGGATCCCAGGGGTAACTATGGCTACACCTTC.